A selection of T cell receptor beta chains follows, all from one sample in a study of blood T cell repertoires in COVID-19. The method was immunoSEQ multiplex PCR; TCRdb's version includes in-frame clones alone and lacks a portion of them. The table has some 85,000 clones, 60% to 85% seen once. Sequencing was done on a sample of peripheral blood. The receptors here all came from a human donor in a cohort sampled during active COVID-19. CDR3s include the opening cysteine and the closing phenylalanine or tryptophan. The D gene is left open where the match is weak. The listing skips clone size in some rows; elsewhere it reads once, few, many or a size class.

D gene: .
clone size: .
V gene: TRBV6-2/TRBV6-3
J gene: TRBJ1-5
CDR3 protein: CASSYYRRADQPQHF
CDR3 DNA: TGTGCCAGCAGTTACTACCGCAGGGCGGATCAGCCCCAGCATTTT

D gene: TRBD1
clone size: .
V gene: TRBV7-2
J gene: TRBJ1-2
CDR3 protein: CASSFDLSRTGGGYTF
CDR3 DNA: TGTGCCAGCAGCTTTGACCTCTCTCGGACAGGGGGTGGCTACACCTTC

D gene: .
clone size: .
V gene: TRBV29-1
J gene: TRBJ1-1
CDR3 protein: CSAVLNTEAFF
CDR3 DNA: TGCAGCGCCGTGTTGAACACTGAAGCTTTCTTT

D gene: TRBD1
clone size: .
V gene: TRBV5-4
J gene: TRBJ2-7
CDR3 protein: CASSFPGQISYEQYF
CDR3 DNA: TGTGCCAGCAGCTTCCCGGGACAGATCTCCTACGAGCAGTACTTC

D gene: .
clone size: .
V gene: TRBV4-2
J gene: TRBJ1-3
CDR3 protein: CASSQSQGRNTIYF
CDR3 DNA: TGTGCCAGCAGCCAAAGCCAGGGTCGAAACACCATATATTTT

D gene: .
clone size: .
V gene: TRBV6-2/TRBV6-3
J gene: TRBJ2-5
CDR3 protein: CASSYSNPRFGETQYF
CDR3 DNA: TGTGCCAGCAGTTACTCGAACCCGCGGTTCGGAGAGACCCAGTACTTC

D gene: .
clone size: .
V gene: TRBV7-8
J gene: TRBJ2-5
CDR3 protein: CASRPRAGETQYF
CDR3 DNA: TGTGCCAGCAGACCACGGGCGGGAGAGACCCAGTACTTC

D gene: .
clone size: .
V gene: TRBV28
J gene: TRBJ2-7
CDR3 protein: CASYGQLHRYEQYF
CDR3 DNA: TGTGCCAGCTACGGACAGCTACATCGGTACGAGCAGTACTTC

D gene: TRBD1
clone size: .
V gene: TRBV28
J gene: TRBJ2-6
CDR3 protein: CASSRGAGGAGANVLTF
CDR3 DNA: TGTGCCAGCAGCCGAGGGGCAGGGGGCGCTGGGGCCAACGTCCTGACTTTC

D gene: .
clone size: once
V gene: TRBV5-1
J gene: TRBJ2-1
CDR3 protein: CASSSAPGLYNEQFF
CDR3 DNA: TGCGCCAGCAGCTCGGCCCCGGGACTGTACAATGAGCAGTTCTTC

D gene: TRBD2
clone size: .
V gene: TRBV29-1
J gene: TRBJ2-1
CDR3 protein: CSVTRDYPGREQFF
CDR3 DNA: TGCAGCGTCACCCGGGACTATCCGGGGCGGGAGCAGTTCTTC

D gene: .
clone size: few
V gene: TRBV24-1
J gene: TRBJ1-1
CDR3 protein: CATSDGGASGTEAFF
CDR3 DNA: TGTGCCACCAGTGATGGCGGGGCGAGCGGTACTGAAGCTTTCTTT

D gene: .
clone size: .
V gene: TRBV20-1
J gene: TRBJ2-1
CDR3 protein: CSALDFEQFF
CDR3 DNA: TGCAGTGCGCTGGACTTTGAGCAGTTCTTC

D gene: .
clone size: .
V gene: TRBV29-1
J gene: TRBJ2-2
CDR3 protein: CSVLNRQGGDGPGELFF
CDR3 DNA: TGCAGCGTCCTTAATAGACAGGGAGGCGACGGTCCCGGGGAGCTGTTTTTT

D gene: .
clone size: few
V gene: TRBV4-1
J gene: TRBJ2-7
CDR3 protein: CASSQGPGGANYEQYF
CDR3 DNA: TGCGCCAGCAGCCAAGGACCTGGAGGGGCTAACTACGAGCAGTACTTC

D gene: TRBD2
clone size: .
V gene: TRBV30
J gene: TRBJ2-7
CDR3 protein: CAWSRVAGFYEQYF
CDR3 DNA: TGTGCCTGGAGTAGGGTAGCGGGATTTTACGAGCAGTACTTC

D gene: .
clone size: few
V gene: TRBV5-4
J gene: TRBJ2-7
CDR3 protein: CASSLGGPYEQYF
CDR3 DNA: TGTGCCAGCAGCTTGGGAGGGCCCTACGAGCAGTACTTC

D gene: TRBD2
clone size: .
V gene: TRBV9
J gene: TRBJ2-7
CDR3 protein: CASSVVPSGRAVQYF
CDR3 DNA: TGTGCCAGCAGCGTAGTCCCAAGCGGGAGGGCCGTGCAGTACTTC

D gene: TRBD1
clone size: .
V gene: TRBV11-2
J gene: TRBJ2-2
CDR3 protein: CASSDTSGTGSSVGELFF
CDR3 DNA: TGTGCCAGCAGCGATACCAGCGGGACAGGGAGTAGTGTTGGGGAGCTGTTTTTT

D gene: TRBD2
clone size: .
V gene: TRBV30
J gene: TRBJ2-4
CDR3 protein: CAWSFSGRINIQYF
CDR3 DNA: TGTGCCTGGAGTTTTAGCGGGAGGATAAACATTCAGTACTTC

D gene: .
clone size: .
V gene: TRBV5-4
J gene: TRBJ2-7
CDR3 protein: CASRAYEQYF
CDR3 DNA: TGTGCCAGCCGCGCCTACGAGCAGTACTTC

D gene: TRBD1
clone size: .
V gene: TRBV24-1
J gene: TRBJ2-5
CDR3 protein: CATSDPGQAQETQYF
CDR3 DNA: TGTGCCACCAGTGATCCCGGACAGGCCCAAGAGACCCAGTACTTC

D gene: .
clone size: .
V gene: TRBV5-6
J gene: TRBJ1-1
CDR3 protein: CASSLAFGGMNTEAFF
CDR3 DNA: TGTGCCAGCAGCTTGGCGTTCGGCGGGATGAACACTGAAGCTTTCTTT

D gene: .
clone size: .
V gene: TRBV28
J gene: TRBJ1-1
CDR3 protein: CASRLPQGGTEAFF
CDR3 DNA: TGTGCCAGCAGATTACCCCAGGGTGGCACTGAAGCTTTCTTT

D gene: TRBD2
clone size: .
V gene: TRBV7-2
J gene: TRBJ2-3
CDR3 protein: CASSLRPGGWAGTDTQYF
CDR3 DNA: TGTGCCAGCAGTTTAAGGCCCGGGGGGTGGGCGGGCACAGATACGCAGTATTTT

D gene: TRBD1
clone size: .
V gene: TRBV28
J gene: TRBJ1-5
CDR3 protein: CASTPTGWQPQHF
CDR3 DNA: TGTGCCAGCACCCCGACAGGGTGGCAGCCCCAGCATTTT

D gene: .
clone size: few
V gene: TRBV6-5
J gene: TRBJ2-5
CDR3 protein: CASRKQGGLETQYF
CDR3 DNA: TGTGCCAGCAGAAAACAGGGCGGTCTTGAGACCCAGTACTTC

D gene: TRBD2
clone size: .
V gene: TRBV7-8
J gene: TRBJ2-3
CDR3 protein: CASSSGGLAGGVGTQYF
CDR3 DNA: TGTGCCAGCAGCTCCGGAGGACTAGCGGGAGGGGTTGGTACGCAGTATTTT

D gene: TRBD1
clone size: .
V gene: TRBV24-1
J gene: TRBJ2-1
CDR3 protein: CATNHRDRAKDEQFF
CDR3 DNA: TGTGCCACCAACCACCGGGACAGGGCTAAGGATGAGCAGTTCTTC

D gene: .
clone size: once
V gene: TRBV6-5
J gene: TRBJ1-2
CDR3 protein: CASLATGSYGYTF
CDR3 DNA: TGTGCCAGCCTCGCTACAGGGAGTTATGGCTACACCTTC